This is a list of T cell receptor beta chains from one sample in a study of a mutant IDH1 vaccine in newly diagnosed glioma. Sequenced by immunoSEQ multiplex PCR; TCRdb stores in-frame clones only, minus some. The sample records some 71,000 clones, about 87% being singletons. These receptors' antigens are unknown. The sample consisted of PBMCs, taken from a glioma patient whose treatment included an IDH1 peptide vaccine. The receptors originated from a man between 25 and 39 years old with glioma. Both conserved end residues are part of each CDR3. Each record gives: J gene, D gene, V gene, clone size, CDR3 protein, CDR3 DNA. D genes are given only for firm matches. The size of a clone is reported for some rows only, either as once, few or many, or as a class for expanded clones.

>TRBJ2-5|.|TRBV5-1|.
CASSPLPGRVETQYF
TGCGCCAGCAGCCCGCTTCCTGGCAGGGTTGAGACCCAGTACTTC
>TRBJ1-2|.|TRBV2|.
CASSESGDYGYTF
TGTGCCAGCAGTGAATCAGGAGACTATGGCTACACCTTC
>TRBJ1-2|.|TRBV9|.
CASSVSFASGYTF
TGTGCCAGCAGCGTATCTTTTGCAAGTGGCTATACCTTC
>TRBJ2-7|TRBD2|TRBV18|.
CASSPGGSAYEQYF
TGTGCCAGCTCACCGGGGGGGTCAGCCTACGAGCAGTACTTC
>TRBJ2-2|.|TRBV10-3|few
CAVEPSVNTGELFF
TGTGCCGTCGAGCCTAGCGTGAACACCGGGGAGCTGTTTTTT
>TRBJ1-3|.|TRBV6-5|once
CASSYSRPSSGNTIYF
TGTGCCAGCAGTTACTCAAGGCCATCCTCTGGAAACACCATATATTTT
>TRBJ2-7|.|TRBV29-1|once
CSVVPVDGNYEQYF
TGCAGCGTTGTACCAGTGGACGGGAACTACGAGCAGTACTTC
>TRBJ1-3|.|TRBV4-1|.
CASSLPHGRDGSGNTIYF
TGCGCCAGCAGCCTACCCCATGGAAGGGACGGATCTGGAAACACCATATATTTT
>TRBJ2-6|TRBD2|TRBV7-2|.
CASSPGGAGANVLTF
TGTGCCAGCAGCCCTGGGGGGGCTGGGGCCAACGTCCTGACTTTC
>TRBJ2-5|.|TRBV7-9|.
CASSLSPETQYF
TGTGCCAGCAGCTTAAGTCCAGAGACCCAGTACTTC
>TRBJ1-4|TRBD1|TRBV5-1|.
CASSYGKTGDLRNEKLFF
TGCGCCAGCAGTTACGGGAAGACAGGGGATCTACGGAATGAAAAACTGTTTTTT
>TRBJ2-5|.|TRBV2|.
CASSGAARGETQYF
TGTGCCAGCAGTGGGGCAGCGCGAGGAGAGACCCAGTACTTC
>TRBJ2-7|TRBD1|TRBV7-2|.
CASSAGQAAYEQYF
TGTGCCAGCAGCGCGGGACAGGCAGCCTACGAGCAGTACTTC
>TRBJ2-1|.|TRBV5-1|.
CASSSLGPLSTPEQFF
TGCGCCAGCAGTTCCCTCGGCCCTTTGTCCACCCCTGAGCAGTTCTTC
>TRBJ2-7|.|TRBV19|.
CASSISLAPGAEQYF
TGTGCCAGTAGTATAAGTCTTGCCCCTGGCGCCGAGCAGTACTTC
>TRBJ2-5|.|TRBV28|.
CASSLWSGDSKETQYF
TGTGCCAGCAGTTTATGGTCGGGGGATTCTAAAGAGACCCAGTACTTC
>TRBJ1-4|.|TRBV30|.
CAWSGDLDEKLFF
TGTGCCTGGAGTGGGGACCTAGATGAAAAACTGTTTTTT
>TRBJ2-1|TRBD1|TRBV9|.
CASSVDPGGNYNEQFF
TGTGCCAGCAGCGTAGACCCAGGGGGCAACTACAATGAGCAGTTCTTC